These 18 T cell receptor beta chains originate from one sample sequenced in a study of CD8 T cells in ankylosing spondylitis. Study-wide results and limits: What seemed typical of ankylosing spondylitis blood was a TCR beta motif built from several highly homologous variants.

These receptors lack a known antigen. Via MiXCR, TCRdb re-called the 5' RACE reads, giving one row per CDR3 protein. The table shows over 400,000 distinct CDR3 sequences, with roughly a quarter occurring only once. Material for sequencing was blood, either unsorted or a sorted T cell fraction (not recorded which). The receptors were sampled from a male donor with ankylosing spondylitis.

At least ten counts were recorded for this clonotype. V is TRBV18 and J is TRBJ2-7; the D is unclear. The CDR3 spans 16 residues. Germline V gene lookup returns CDR1 KGHSH and CDR2 LQKENI. Trimming pared 1 base from V and 5 bases from J, leaving 18 bases between. The CDR3 coding sequence is TGTGCCAGCTCACCACAGGTCAGGAGAATGGTCCACGAGCAGTACTTC. Its protein product is CASSPQVRRMVHEQYF. The whole variable domain, filled in from reference TRBV18 and TRBJ2-7, reads NAGVMQNPRHLVRRRGQEARLRCSPMKGHSHVYWYRQLPEEGLKFMVYLQKENIIDESGMPKERFSAEFPKEGPSILRIQQVVRGDSAAYFCASSPQVRRMVHEQYFGPGTRLTVT.

The rearrangement joins TRBV20-1 to TRBJ2-3; the D gene is possibly TRBD1 (5 bases). This CDR3 is 15 amino acids long. V was cut by 0 bases and J by 2 bases, with 12 bases left in between. Per the germline V gene, CDR1 is DFQATT and CDR2 is SNEGSKA (reference sequence). DNA for the CDR3: TGCAGTGCTAGAGATTGGAAGGGGTCCACAGATACGCAGTATTTT. It yields the protein CSARDWKGSTDTQYF.

This sequence joins TRBV10-1 and TRBJ2-2, with D possibly TRBD1 on 5 matching bases. Germline CDR1 WNHNN, CDR2 SYGVQD (reference sequence). V was cut by 6 bases and J by 7 bases, with 15 bases left in between. This CDR3 region has 14 residues. In DNA, the CDR3 is TGCGCCAGCAGGGCGAGTCAGGGCGGCGGGGAGCTGTTTTTT. It is translated as CASRASQGGGELFF.

The chain uses TRBV20-1 and TRBJ2-7, with 7 bases identical to TRBD1. This CDR3 has 14 residues. Germline V CDR1 and CDR2: DFQATT, SNEGSKA (reference sequence). V shed 2 bases, J shed 2 bases, and the junction held 6 bases outside the gene matches. Here the CDR3 DNA reads TGCAGTGCTAGACCTGACAGGGCCCCCTACGAGCAGTACTTC. The encoded protein is CSARPDRAPYEQYF.

This clonotype was counted at least ten times. The rearrangement joins TRBV12-3 or TRBV12-4 to TRBJ2-3; 10 bases map to TRBD2. This CDR3 is 15 amino acids long. V lost 6 bases, J lost 5 bases, and 8 bases stayed unmatched. CDR3 sequence (DNA): TGTGCCAGCAGCCCCGGACTAGCGGAAGGAGATACGCAGTATTTT. Translation gives CASSPGLAEGDTQYF.

This clonotype has ten or more counts. The chain couples TRBV12-3 or TRBV12-4 to TRBJ2-1, with D perhaps matching TRBD1 or TRBD2 (5 bases each). Trimming shortened V by 7 bases and J by 3 bases, and 19 bases separated the two germline ends. CDR3 length equals 16 residues. The CDR3 DNA reads TGTGCCAGCACCCCCCGGGGCAGACTATTCTACAATGAGCAGTTCTTC. Encoded protein: CASTPRGRLFYNEQFF.

DNA for the CDR3: TGTGCCAGCAGCTATGGGGGGTCCCGGGGCACAGATACGCAGTATTTT. Translating gives CASSYGGSRGTDTQYF. The chain recombines TRBV7-9 with TRBJ2-3, with D possibly TRBD2 on 6 matching bases. CDR1 is SEHNR, CDR2 FQNEAQ, per germline (reference sequence). V was shortened by 4 bases and J by 1 base, with 15 bases between the two germline ends. This CDR3 is built from 16 residues.

This chain links TRBV18 with TRBJ2-7, with D possibly TRBD2 on 5 matching bases. Between the trimmed V and J ends, which lost 6 bases and 3 bases, there was a span of 9 bases. This CDR3 spans 12 amino acids. Per the germline V gene, CDR1 is KGHSH and CDR2 is LQKENI. CDR3 nucleotide sequence: TGTGCCAGCTCCGCGGGTTTCTACGAGCAGTACGTC. Its translation: CASSAGFYEQYV.

The chain recombines TRBV12-5 with TRBJ2-3, with D possibly being TRBD1 (5 bases). Trimming took off 1 base at V and 2 bases at J, with 10 bases between the two ends. CDR1 LGHNT and CDR2 FRNRAP come from the germline V gene. This CDR3 has 15 amino acids. The CDR3 coding sequence is TGTGCTAGTGGTTTGGGGGTAGGGGACACAGATACGCAGTATTTT. Amino acids: CASGLGVGDTDTQYF.

This clonotype was counted a few times. The J gene is TRBJ2-1, the V gene TRBV5-1; either TRBD1 or TRBD2 may fit D (6 bases each). Germline CDR1 and CDR2: SGHRS and YFSETQ. Between the trimmed V and J ends, which lost 0 bases and 7 bases, there was a span of 17 bases. CDR3 length: 16 amino acids. CDR3 loop: CASSLGLQEGVNEQFF. CDR3 in DNA: TGCGCCAGCAGCTTGGGGCTCCAGGAGGGGGTGAATGAGCAGTTCTTC.

The chain joins TRBV28 to TRBJ1-1; unclear D gene. The length of the CDR3 is 14 residues. The germline V and J ends were trimmed by 0 bases and 0 bases, with 5 bases remaining between them. CDR1 MDHEN and CDR2 SYDVKM come from the germline V gene. CDR3 amino acids: CASSLWTMNTEAFF. In nucleotides, the CDR3 is TGTGCCAGCAGTTTATGGACGATGAACACTGAAGCTTTCTTT.

The chain combines TRBV4-1 with TRBJ1-1; D remains ambiguous. The CDR3 spans 14 residues. Germline-derived CDR1 and CDR2 are MGHRA and YSYEKL. V was pared by 0 bases and J by 11 bases, with 16 bases between. The CDR3 nucleotides read TGCGCCAGCAGCCAAGATCTCGCCACCTTTAGGGCTTTCTTT. It specifies CASSQDLATFRAFF.

The genes are TRBV6-5 and TRBJ1-3; D gene unclear. V was trimmed by 2 bases and J by 4 bases, leaving 12 bases between them. Germline CDR1 reads MNHEY; CDR2 reads SVGAGI. This CDR3 is built from 15 residues. The CDR3 DNA reads TGTGCCAGCAGTTACGGTGACAAAAGAGGAAACACCATATATTTT. Its protein product is CASSYGDKRGNTIYF.

This clonotype appeared a few times. This chain joins TRBV9 and TRBJ1-2; D is uncertain. Germline V gives CDR1 SGDLS, CDR2 YYNGEE. V lost 4 bases and J 3 bases, leaving 16 bases between the germline ends. The CDR3 is made up of 15 amino acids. The CDR3 sequence is CASSPRRSGDYGYTF. The DNA for the CDR3 is TGTGCCAGCAGCCCACGTAGGTCCGGAGACTATGGCTACACCTTC.

The chain uses TRBV20-1 and TRBJ2-7; TRBD2 is a possible D gene (6 bases). The CDR3 sequence is 12 residues long. Trimming pared 4 bases from V and 7 bases from J, leaving 14 bases between. Germline V CDR1 and CDR2: DFQATT, SNEGSKA (reference sequence). The CDR3, as DNA: TGCAGTGCTACCCAAGCGGGCCTGGAGCAGTACGTC. Translated: CSATQAGLEQYV.

This clonotype is a singleton in its sample. This chain uses TRBV19 with TRBJ2-7, with 10 bases matching TRBD2. CDR1 and CDR2 from the germline V gene are LNHDA and SQIVND (reference sequence). This CDR3 is 14 amino acids long. Trimming took 5 bases from V and 2 from J; bases not matched to a gene: 3. DNA of the CDR3: TGTGCCAGTAGTGTCAGCGGGAGGGCCTACGAGCAGTACTTC. Amino acid sequence: CASSVSGRAYEQYF.

The gene calls are TRBV24-1 and TRBJ2-1; D might be TRBD2 (5 bases). V lost 7 bases and J lost 0, with 21 bases in between. The CDR3 totals 18 residues. Germline CDR1 and CDR2: KGHDR and SFDVKD. CDR3 loop: CATSPIPGKDSSYNEQFF. Here the CDR3 DNA reads TGTGCCACCAGCCCCATACCGGGAAAAGATAGCTCCTACAATGAGCAGTTCTTC.

This clonotype occurred a few times. Here the CDR3 reads CASSSTVAGGADTQYF. The DNA of the CDR3 is TGCGCCAGCAGCTCCACGGTGGCGGGTGGGGCAGATACGCAGTATTTT. This chain uses TRBV5-1 with TRBJ2-3; perhaps TRBD2 as D (5 bases). Germline V CDR1 and CDR2: SGHRS, YFSETQ. The CDR3 totals 16 residues. Trimming took off 3 bases at V and 4 bases at J, with 18 bases between the two ends.